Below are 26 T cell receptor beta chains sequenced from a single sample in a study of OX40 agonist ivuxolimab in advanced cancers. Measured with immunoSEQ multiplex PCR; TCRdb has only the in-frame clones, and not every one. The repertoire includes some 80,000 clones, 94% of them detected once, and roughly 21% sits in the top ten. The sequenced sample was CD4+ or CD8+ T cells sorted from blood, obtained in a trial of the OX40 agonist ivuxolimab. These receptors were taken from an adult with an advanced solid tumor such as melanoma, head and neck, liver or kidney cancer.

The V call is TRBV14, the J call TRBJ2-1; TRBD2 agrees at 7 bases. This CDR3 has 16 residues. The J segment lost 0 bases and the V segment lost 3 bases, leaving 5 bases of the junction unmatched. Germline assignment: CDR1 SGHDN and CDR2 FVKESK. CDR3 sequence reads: CASSHLAVNSYNEQFF. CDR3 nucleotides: TGTGCCAGCAGCCACCTAGCGGTAAACTCCTACAATGAGCAGTTCTTC.

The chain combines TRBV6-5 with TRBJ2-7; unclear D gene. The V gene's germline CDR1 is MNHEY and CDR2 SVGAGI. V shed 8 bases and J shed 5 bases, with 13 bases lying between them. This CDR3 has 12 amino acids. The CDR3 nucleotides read TGTGCCAGCGCCCTTTCTGGGAACGAGCAGTACTTC. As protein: CASALSGNEQYF.

The CDR3 is CAISPERSQASNEKLFF. DNA of the CDR3: TGTGCCATCAGTCCCGAAAGATCACAGGCTTCTAATGAAAAACTGTTTTTT. The gene calls are TRBV10-3 and TRBJ1-4, with a tentative D call TRBD1 (5 bases). Germline CDR1 ENHRY, CDR2 SYGVKD. The ends were cut back, 5 bases at V and 3 bases at J, with 19 bases in the middle. CDR3 length: 17 residues.

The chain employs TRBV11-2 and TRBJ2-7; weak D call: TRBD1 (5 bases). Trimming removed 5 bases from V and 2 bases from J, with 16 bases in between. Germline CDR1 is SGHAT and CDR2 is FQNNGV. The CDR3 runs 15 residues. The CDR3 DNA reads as TGTGCCAGCAGCCTCGACCTGGGGCTAACCTACGAGCAGTACTTC. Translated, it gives CASSLDLGLTYEQYF.

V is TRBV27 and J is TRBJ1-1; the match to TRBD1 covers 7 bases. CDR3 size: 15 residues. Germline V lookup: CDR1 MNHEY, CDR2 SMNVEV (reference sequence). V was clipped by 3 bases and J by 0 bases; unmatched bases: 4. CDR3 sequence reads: CASSFSGQMNTEAFF. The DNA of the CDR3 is TGTGCCAGCAGTTTCTCGGGACAGATGAACACTGAAGCTTTCTTT.

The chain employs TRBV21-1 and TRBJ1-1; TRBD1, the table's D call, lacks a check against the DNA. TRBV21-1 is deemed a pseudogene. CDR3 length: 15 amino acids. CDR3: CASSKGDRAGTEAFF. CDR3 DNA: TGTGCCAGCAGCAAAGGGGACAGGGCTGGCACTGAAGCTTTCTTT.

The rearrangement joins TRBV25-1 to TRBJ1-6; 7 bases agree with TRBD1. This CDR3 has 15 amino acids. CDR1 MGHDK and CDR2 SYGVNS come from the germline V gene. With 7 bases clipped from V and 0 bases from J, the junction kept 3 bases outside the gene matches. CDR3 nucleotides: TGTGCCAGCAAGGGGGCCTACTCCTATAATTCACCCCTCCACTTT. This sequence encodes CASKGAYSYNSPLHF.

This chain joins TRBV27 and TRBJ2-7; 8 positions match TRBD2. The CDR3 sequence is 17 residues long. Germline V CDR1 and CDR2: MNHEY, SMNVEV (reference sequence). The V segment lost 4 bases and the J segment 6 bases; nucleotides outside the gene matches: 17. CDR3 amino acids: CASSSSGYPSAGVEQYF. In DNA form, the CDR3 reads TGTGCCAGCAGTTCCTCCGGGTATCCTTCAGCGGGGGTCGAGCAGTACTTC.

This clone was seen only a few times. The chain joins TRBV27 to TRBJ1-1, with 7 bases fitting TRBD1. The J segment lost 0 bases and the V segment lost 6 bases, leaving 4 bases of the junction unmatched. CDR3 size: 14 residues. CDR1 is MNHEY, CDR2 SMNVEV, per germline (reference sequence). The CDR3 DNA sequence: TGTGCCAGCAGCCGGGGACAGATGAACACTGAAGCTTTCTTT. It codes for CASSRGQMNTEAFF.

This CDR3 is CASSSAAWTVVADTQYF. As DNA, the CDR3 is TGTGCCAGCAGTTCAGCAGCCTGGACAGTTGTCGCAGATACGCAGTATTTT. V gene TRBV7-6 combines with J gene TRBJ2-3, with a tentative D call TRBD1 (6 bases). Between the trimmed V and J ends, which lost 6 bases and 4 bases, there was a span of 23 bases. The germline V gene encodes CDR1 SGHVS and CDR2 FNYEAQ. This CDR3 contains 17 residues.

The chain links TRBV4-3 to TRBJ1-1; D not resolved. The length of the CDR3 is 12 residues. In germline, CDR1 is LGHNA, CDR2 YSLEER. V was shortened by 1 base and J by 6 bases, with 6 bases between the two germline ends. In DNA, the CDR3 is TGCGCCAGCAGCCAAGGGAGCTCTGAAGCTTTCTTT. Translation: CASSQGSSEAFF.

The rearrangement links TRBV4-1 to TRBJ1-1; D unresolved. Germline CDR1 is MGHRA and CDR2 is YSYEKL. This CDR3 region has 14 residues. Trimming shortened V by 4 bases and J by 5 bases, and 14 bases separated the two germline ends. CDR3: CASSPRLLGTEAFF. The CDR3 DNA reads TGCGCCAGCAGCCCCCGGCTGTTGGGGACTGAAGCTTTCTTT.

CDR3 bases: TGTGCCAGCAGCGTGGGCGGGTCGAGCAATGAGCAGTTCTTC. This sequence encodes CASSVGGSSNEQFF. This sequence joins TRBV9 and TRBJ2-1; TRBD2 is a possible D gene (5 bases). The CDR3 has 14 amino acids. The V end was cut by 2 bases, the J end by 6 bases, with 12 bases between. Germline CDR1 reads SGDLS; CDR2 reads YYNGEE.

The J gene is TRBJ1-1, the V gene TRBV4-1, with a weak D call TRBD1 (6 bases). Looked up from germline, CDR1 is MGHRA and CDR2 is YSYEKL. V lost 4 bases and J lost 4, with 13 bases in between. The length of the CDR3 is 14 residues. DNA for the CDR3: TGCGCCAGCAGCCTCCCGGGAGGGGGCACTGAAGCTTTCTTT. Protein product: CASSLPGGGTEAFF.

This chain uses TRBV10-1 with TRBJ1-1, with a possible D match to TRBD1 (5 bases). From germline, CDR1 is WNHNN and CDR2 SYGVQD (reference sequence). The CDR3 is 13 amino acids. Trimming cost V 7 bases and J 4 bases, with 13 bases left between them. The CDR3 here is CASTPGPGTEAFF. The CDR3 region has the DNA TGCGCCAGCACCCCAGGGCCGGGCACTGAAGCTTTCTTT.

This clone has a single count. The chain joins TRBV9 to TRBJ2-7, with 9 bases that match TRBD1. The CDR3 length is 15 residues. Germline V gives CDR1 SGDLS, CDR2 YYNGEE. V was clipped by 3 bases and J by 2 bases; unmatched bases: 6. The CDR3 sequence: CASSARDRATYEQYF. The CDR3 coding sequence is TGTGCCAGCAGCGCCCGGGACAGGGCTACCTACGAGCAGTACTTC.

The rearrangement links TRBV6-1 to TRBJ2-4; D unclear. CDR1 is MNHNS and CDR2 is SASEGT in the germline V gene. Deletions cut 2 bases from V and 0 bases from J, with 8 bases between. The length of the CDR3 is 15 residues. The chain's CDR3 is CASSESELAKNIQYF. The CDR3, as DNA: TGTGCCAGCAGTGAATCCGAGTTAGCCAAAAACATTCAGTACTTC.

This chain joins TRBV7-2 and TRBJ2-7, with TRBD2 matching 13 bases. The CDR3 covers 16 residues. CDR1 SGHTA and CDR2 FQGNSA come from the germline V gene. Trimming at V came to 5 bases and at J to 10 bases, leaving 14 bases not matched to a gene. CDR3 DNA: TGTGCCAGCAGCCCGGGACTAGCGGGGTTGCAGGTCGACCAGTACTTC. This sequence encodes CASSPGLAGLQVDQYF.

CDR3 sequence (DNA): TGTGCCAGCAGAGACTTTTTAGAACACAATCAGCCCCAGCATTTT. Residues: CASRDFLEHNQPQHF. The rearrangement joins TRBV6-6 to TRBJ1-5; D ambiguous. The germline V gene has CDR1 MNHNY and CDR2 SVGAGI (reference sequence). The V end was cut by 6 bases, the J end by 3 bases, with 15 bases between. There are 15 residues in the CDR3.

The CDR3 loop is CASSYPASGGTDTQYF. In DNA form, the CDR3 reads TGTGCCAGCAGTTACCCGGCTAGCGGGGGCACAGATACGCAGTATTTT. V is TRBV6-5 and J is TRBJ2-3; TRBD2 aligns across 9 bases. The CDR3 is made up of 16 amino acids. J lost 1 base, V lost 2 bases, and 4 bases had no gene match. Germline V CDR1 and CDR2: MNHEY, SVGAGI.

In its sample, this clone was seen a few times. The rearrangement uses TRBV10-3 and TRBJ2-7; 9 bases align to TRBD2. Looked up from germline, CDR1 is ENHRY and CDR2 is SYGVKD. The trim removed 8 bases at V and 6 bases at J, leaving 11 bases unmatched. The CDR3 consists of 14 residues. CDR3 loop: CAIGVRREGSEQYF. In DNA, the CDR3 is TGTGCCATCGGGGTCAGGCGGGAGGGATCCGAGCAGTACTTC.

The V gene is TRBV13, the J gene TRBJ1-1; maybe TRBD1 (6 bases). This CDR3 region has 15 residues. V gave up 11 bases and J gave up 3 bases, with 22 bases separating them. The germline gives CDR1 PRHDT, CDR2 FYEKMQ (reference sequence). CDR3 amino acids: CASTTRGAWDTEAFF. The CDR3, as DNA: TGTGCCTCTACGACCCGGGGGGCATGGGACACTGAAGCTTTCTTT.

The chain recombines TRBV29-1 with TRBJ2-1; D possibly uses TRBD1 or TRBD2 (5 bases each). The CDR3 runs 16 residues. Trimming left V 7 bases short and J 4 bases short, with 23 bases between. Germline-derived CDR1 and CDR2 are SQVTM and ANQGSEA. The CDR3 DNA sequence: TGCAGCGCTACTGGGGCACGGGACCTTCCTTACAATGAGCAGTTCTTC. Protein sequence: CSATGARDLPYNEQFF.

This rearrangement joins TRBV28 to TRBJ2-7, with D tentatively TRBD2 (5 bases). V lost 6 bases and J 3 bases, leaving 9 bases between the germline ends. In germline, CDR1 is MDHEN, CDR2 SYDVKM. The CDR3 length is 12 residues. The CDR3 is CASRAEGYEQYF. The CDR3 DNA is TGTGCCAGCAGGGCCGAGGGCTACGAGCAGTACTTC.

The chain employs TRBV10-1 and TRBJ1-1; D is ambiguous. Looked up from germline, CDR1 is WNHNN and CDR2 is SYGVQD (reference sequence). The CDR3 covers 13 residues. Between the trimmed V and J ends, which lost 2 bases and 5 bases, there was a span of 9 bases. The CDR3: CASSEAGGTEAFF. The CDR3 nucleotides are TGCGCCAGCAGTGAGGCGGGAGGGACTGAAGCTTTCTTT.

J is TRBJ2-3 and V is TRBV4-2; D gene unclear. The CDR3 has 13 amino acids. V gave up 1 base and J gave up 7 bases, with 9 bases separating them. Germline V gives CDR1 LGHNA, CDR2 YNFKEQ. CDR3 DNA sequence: TGTGCCAGCAGCCAAGGCCTTGCGAATACGCAGTATTTT. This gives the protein CASSQGLANTQYF.